This T cell receptor (beta chain) was sequenced during a study of blood T cell repertoires in COVID-19. Background on the study: The samples span acute and convalescent COVID-19 from the United States, Italy and Spain. T cells, B-cell-depleted T cells, or PBMCs supplied cDNA or gDNA.

As originally analysed: Amplification from reference gene primers served as the basis for estimated nucleated cell counts. Here immunoSEQ multiplex PCR was the method, and the copy in TCRdb shows in-frame clones only, minus some. The V and J calls and clone size come from that table; D and trimming were worked out from the DNA. The data show tens of thousands of clones, roughly nine tenths seen once. This sequence originates from a man aged 50 or older with acute or convalescent COVID-19. Source material: peripheral blood.

CDR3 loop: CASSRGTGELFF. In DNA, the CDR3 is TGTGCCAGCAGCCGGGGCACCGGGGAGCTGTTTTTT. This rearrangement joins TRBV7-6 to TRBJ2-2; D is possibly TRBD2 (5 bases). The CDR3 runs 12 residues. Looked up from germline, CDR1 is SGHVS and CDR2 is FNYEAQ. The V end was cut by 5 bases, the J end by 4 bases, with 5 bases between.